The 8 T cell receptor beta chains given below trace back to one sample, sequenced in a study of T cell repertoires in cytomegalovirus infection. What these receptors recognize is not known. Via MiXCR, TCRdb re-called the reads, giving one row per CDR3 protein. The sample includes hundreds of thousands of distinct CDR3 sequences, around 29% of them seen just once. This sample comprised cultured CD8+ T cells from PBMCs, obtained from culture after CMV antigen stimulation. The receptors come from a human donor in good health (CMV status not recorded). Some clones in this sample may be carry-over from other donors' samples.

The V gene is TRBV28, the J gene TRBJ1-1, with a possible D match to TRBD1 (5 bases). Trimming removed 3 bases at V and 1 base at J, with 15 bases between. The germline V gene encodes CDR1 MDHEN and CDR2 SYDVKM. This CDR3 contains 16 residues. CDR3 coding DNA: TGTGCCAGCAGTTTTAATCTCGGGGCACCGAACACTGAAGCTTTCTTT. The encoded protein is CASSFNLGAPNTEAFF.

The V call is TRBV27, the J call TRBJ2-5, with 10 positions matching TRBD1. The CDR3 extends over 15 amino acids. V lost 1 base to trimming and J lost 2 bases; unmatched junction nucleotides: 1. CDR1 is MNHEY and CDR2 is SMNVEV in the germline V gene (reference sequence). CDR3 sequence: CASSLWGQGQETQYF. The CDR3, as DNA: TGTGCCAGCAGTTTATGGGGACAGGGGCAAGAGACCCAGTACTTC.

This clonotype was detected only a few times. This chain uses TRBV27 with TRBJ2-1; unclear D gene. The length of the CDR3 is 11 residues. CDR1 and CDR2 (germline): MNHEY, SMNVEV (reference sequence). Trimming removed 11 bases at V and 7 bases at J, with 12 bases between. CDR3 sequence reads: CAASYGNEQFF. The CDR3 region has the DNA TGTGCCGCCTCCTACGGGAATGAGCAGTTCTTC.

The chain recombines TRBV12-3 or TRBV12-4 with TRBJ1-5; TRBD1 matches at 7 bases. The ends lost 6 bases at V and 6 bases at J; junction bases unmatched: 8. The CDR3 runs 14 residues. CDR3 in DNA: TGTGCCAGCAGCCAGGGGGGCTGGGGTCAGCCCCAGCATTTT. The encoded protein is CASSQGGWGQPQHF.

In this sample, this clonotype turned up a few times. The chain is built from TRBV7-2 and TRBJ1-1; the match to TRBD1 covers 8 bases. The ends lost 5 bases at V and 5 bases at J; junction bases unmatched: 10. The CDR3 length is 15 residues. CDR1 and CDR2 from the germline V gene are SGHTA and FQGNSA. Written as DNA, the CDR3 is TGTGCCAGCAGCGCTCAGGGGGCTGTTGATACTGAAGCTTTCTTT. It encodes CASSAQGAVDTEAFF.

Comment on this clonotype: A much larger clone lies a single base off, so this may be a read error. V gene TRBV7-8 combines with J gene TRBJ1-2; TRBD1 matches at 9 bases. The germline V gene encodes CDR1 SGHVS and CDR2 FQNEAQ. The CDR3 extends over 15 amino acids. The CDR3 region has the DNA TGTACCAGCAGTTCCTACCGGGACAGGGAGGATGGCTACACCTTC. Protein sequence: CTSSSYRDREDGYTF. Looking up the rest from reference TRBV7-8 and TRBJ1-2 gives the full variable domain: GAGVSQSPRYKVAKRGQDVALRCDPISGHVSLFWYQQALGQGPEFLTYFQNEAQLDKSGLPSDRFFAERPEGSVSTLKIQRTQQEDSAVYLCTSSSYRDREDGYTFGSGTRLTVV.

The genes are TRBV7-6 and TRBJ2-2; 11 positions match TRBD2. Germline values: CDR1 SGHVS, CDR2 FNYEAQ. The J segment lost 1 base and the V segment lost 1 base, leaving 5 bases of the junction unmatched. The CDR3 length is 18 residues. Here the CDR3 reads CASSLGSLAGENTGELFF. The DNA of the CDR3 is TGTGCCAGCAGCTTAGGTTCACTAGCGGGAGAGAACACCGGGGAGCTGTTTTTT.

This clonotype was recorded at least ten times. The gene calls are TRBV7-6 and TRBJ2-7; TRBD1 matches at 8 bases. The CDR3 runs to 13 residues. Trimming took 5 bases from V and 5 from J; bases not matched to a gene: 5. CDR1 is SGHVS, CDR2 FNYEAQ, per germline. CDR3 in DNA: TGTGCCAGCAGCATGGACAGGGCCCACGAGCAGTACTTC. This encodes CASSMDRAHEQYF.